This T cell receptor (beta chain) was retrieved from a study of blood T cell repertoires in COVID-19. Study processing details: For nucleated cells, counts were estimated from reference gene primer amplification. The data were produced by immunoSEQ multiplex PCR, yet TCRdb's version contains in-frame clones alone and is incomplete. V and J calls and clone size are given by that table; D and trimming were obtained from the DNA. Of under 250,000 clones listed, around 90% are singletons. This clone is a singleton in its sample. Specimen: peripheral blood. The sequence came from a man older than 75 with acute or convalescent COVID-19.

The CDR3 sequence: CASSWTEPLQYQETQYF. CDR3 nucleotides: TGTGCCAGCAGCTGGACAGAGCCCTTGCAATACCAAGAGACCCAGTACTTC. The chain has TRBV5-8 and TRBJ2-5; tentative D call: TRBD1 (6 bases). The CDR3 is made up of 17 amino acids. Germline CDR1 and CDR2: SGHTS and YDEGEE. V shed 3 bases and J shed 0 bases, with 18 bases lying between them.